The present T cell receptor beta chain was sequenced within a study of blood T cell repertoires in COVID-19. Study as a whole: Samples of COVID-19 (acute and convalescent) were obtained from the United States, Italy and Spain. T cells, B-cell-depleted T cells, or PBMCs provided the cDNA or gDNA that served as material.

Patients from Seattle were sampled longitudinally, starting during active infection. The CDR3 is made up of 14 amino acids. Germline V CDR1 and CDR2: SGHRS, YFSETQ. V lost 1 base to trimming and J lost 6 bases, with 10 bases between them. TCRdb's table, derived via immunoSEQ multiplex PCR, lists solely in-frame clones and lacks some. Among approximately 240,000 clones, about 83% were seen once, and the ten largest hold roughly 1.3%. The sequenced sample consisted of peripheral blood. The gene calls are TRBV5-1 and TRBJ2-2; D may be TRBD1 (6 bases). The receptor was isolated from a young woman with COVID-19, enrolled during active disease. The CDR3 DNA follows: TGCGCCAGCAGCTTGACAGGGAATGCCGGGGAGCTGTTTTTT. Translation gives CASSLTGNAGELFF.